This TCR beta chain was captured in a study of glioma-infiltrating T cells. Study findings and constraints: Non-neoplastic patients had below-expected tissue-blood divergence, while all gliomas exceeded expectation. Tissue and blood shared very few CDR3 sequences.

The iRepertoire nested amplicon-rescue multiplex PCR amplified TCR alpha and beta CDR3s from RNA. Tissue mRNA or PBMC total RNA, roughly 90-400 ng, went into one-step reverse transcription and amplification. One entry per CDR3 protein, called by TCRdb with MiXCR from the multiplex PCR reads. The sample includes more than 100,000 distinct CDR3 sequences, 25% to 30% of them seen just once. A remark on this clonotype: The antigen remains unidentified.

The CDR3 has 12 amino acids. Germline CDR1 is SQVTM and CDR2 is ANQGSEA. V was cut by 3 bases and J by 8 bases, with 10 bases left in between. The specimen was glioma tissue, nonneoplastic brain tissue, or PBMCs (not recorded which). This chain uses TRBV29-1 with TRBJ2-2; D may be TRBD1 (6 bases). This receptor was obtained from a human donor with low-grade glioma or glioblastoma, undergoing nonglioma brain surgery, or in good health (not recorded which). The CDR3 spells CSVEGARGELFF. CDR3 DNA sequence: TGCAGCGTTGAGGGGGCAAGGGGGGAGCTGTTTTTT.